What follows are 7 T cell receptor beta chains derived from one specimen sequenced in a study of blood T cell repertoires in COVID-19. TCRdb's table, derived via immunoSEQ multiplex PCR, lists solely in-frame clones and lacks some. The sample yields some 180,000 clones, approximately 85% seen once. The specimen was peripheral blood. These receptors were obtained from a woman aged 60-75 years with acute or convalescent COVID-19.

The genes are TRBV2 and TRBJ2-7; TRBD2 agrees at 9 bases. The CDR3 covers 15 residues. Germline-derived CDR1 and CDR2 are SNHLY and FYNNEI. V shed 4 bases and J 6 bases; nucleotides not matched to a gene: 10. The CDR3 protein is CASSGPLAGLGEQYF. The CDR3 bases are TGTGCCAGCAGTGGGCCTCTAGCGGGACTGGGCGAGCAGTACTTC.

The CDR3 DNA sequence: TGTGCCAGTAGTACGGGACAGGGTTTCTCTGAAGCTTTCTTT. Its translation is CASSTGQGFSEAFF. This chain joins TRBV19 and TRBJ1-1; TRBD1 aligns across 9 bases. Germline lookup yields CDR1 LNHDA and CDR2 SQIVND (reference sequence). The J segment lost 6 bases and the V segment lost 4 bases, leaving 6 bases of the junction unmatched. The length of the CDR3 is 14 residues.

This clone came up many times. V usage is TRBV28 and J usage is TRBJ1-6; D gene uncertain. CDR1 and CDR2 (germline): MDHEN, SYDVKM. V was cut by 8 bases and J by 0 bases, with 11 bases left in between. The CDR3 is 15 amino acids. Written as DNA, the CDR3 is TGTGCCAGCCTCGACATCCTCTCCTATAATTCACCCCTCCACTTT. Its protein is CASLDILSYNSPLHF.

The chain couples TRBV24-1 to TRBJ1-2, with D tentatively TRBD1 (5 bases). The V end lost 3 bases, the J end lost 7 bases, and 11 bases lay between the germline ends. The germline V gene encodes CDR1 KGHDR and CDR2 SFDVKD. CDR3 size: 13 residues. The DNA for the CDR3 is TGTGCCACCAGTGATACAGGATTAGGTGGCTACACCTTC. Translating it yields CATSDTGLGGYTF.

The chain has TRBV5-1 and TRBJ1-2; no clear D gene. CDR1 SGHRS and CDR2 YFSETQ come from the germline V gene. The germline V and J ends were trimmed by 0 bases and 8 bases, with 20 bases remaining between them. The CDR3 is 16 residues long. The chain's CDR3 is CASSLAGPQSPAGYTF. The CDR3 DNA sequence: TGCGCCAGCAGCTTGGCAGGTCCCCAGAGCCCAGCCGGCTACACCTTC.

The rearrangement uses TRBV2 and TRBJ1-5; no clear D. This CDR3 comprises 13 residues. Trimming cost V 7 bases and J 7 bases, with 14 bases left between them. The germline V gene has CDR1 SNHLY and CDR2 FYNNEI. CDR3 sequence (DNA): TGTGCCAGCAATTGGGTAGCGGGGCAGCCCCAGCATTTT. Protein: CASNWVAGQPQHF.

V usage is TRBV7-8 and J usage is TRBJ1-5; TRBD1 might be the D (5 bases). Trimming shortened V by 4 bases and J by 4 bases, and 17 bases separated the two germline ends. Germline V lookup: CDR1 SGHVS, CDR2 FQNEAQ. The CDR3 has 16 residues. The CDR3 loop reads CASSSEPVGGNQPQHF. The CDR3 DNA reads as TGTGCCAGCAGCTCAGAGCCGGTTGGGGGGAATCAGCCCCAGCATTTT.